Listed here are 11 T cell receptor beta chains from one sample, sequenced in a study of T cells after yellow fever vaccination. TCRdb recomputed calls from the 5' RACE reads with MiXCR, one row per CDR3 protein. This repertoire shows about 75,000 distinct CDR3 sequences, about 7.7% found once; its top ten account for over 25%. Sequencing used CD8+ T cells sorted from PBMCs, obtained 10 days after the first yellow fever vaccination. All receptors come from a man aged 18 to 30 who received the YFV17D yellow fever vaccine.

This clonotype has at least ten counts. The rearrangement links TRBV15 to TRBJ1-1; D remains ambiguous. CDR1 is LNHNV, CDR2 YYDKDF, per germline (reference sequence). Trimming left V 5 bases short and J 6 bases short, with 10 bases between. The CDR3 covers 12 residues. The CDR3 reads CATSPHASEAFF. CDR3 coding DNA: TGTGCCACCAGCCCGCACGCGTCTGAAGCTTTCTTT.

At least ten counts were recorded for this clonotype. The genes are TRBV11-2 and TRBJ2-2; TRBD2 matches at 12 bases. CDR3 length equals 17 residues. The J segment lost 1 base and the V segment lost 1 base, leaving 1 base of the junction unmatched. Germline assignment: CDR1 SGHAT and CDR2 FQNNGV. CDR3 DNA sequence: TGTGCCAGCAGCTTAGGACTAGCGGGGGTGAACACCGGGGAGCTGTTTTTT. It codes for CASSLGLAGVNTGELFF.

This clonotype occurred many times. The chain employs TRBV7-8 and TRBJ2-2, with D uncertain. This CDR3 is built from 12 residues. Germline values: CDR1 SGHVS, CDR2 FQNEAQ. Deletions cut 5 bases from V and 2 bases from J, with 3 bases between. CDR3 coding DNA: TGTGCCAGCAGCCGAAACACCGGGGAGCTGTTTTTT. This sequence encodes CASSRNTGELFF. Based on the CDR3 plus reference TRBV7-8 and TRBJ2-2, the full variable domain is GAGVSQSPRYKVAKRGQDVALRCDPISGHVSLFWYQQALGQGPEFLTYFQNEAQLDKSGLPSDRFFAERPEGSVSTLKIQRTQQEDSAVYLCASSRNTGELFFGEGSRLTVL.

This clonotype occurred many times. The chain's CDR3 is CASSQDGTGGNEKLFF. CDR3 DNA sequence: TGCGCCAGCAGCCAAGATGGGACAGGGGGTAATGAAAAACTGTTTTTT. The V gene is TRBV4-3, the J gene TRBJ1-4, with 11 nucleotides matching TRBD1. The CDR3 is 16 residues long. Trimming cost V 0 bases and J 4 bases; bases outside gene matches: 1. Germline CDR1 and CDR2: LGHNA and YSLEER.

This clonotype was seen at least ten times. V gene TRBV20-1 combines with J gene TRBJ1-5; D gene ambiguous. With 1 base removed from V and 1 base from J, the gap between germline ends came to 11 bases. CDR1 and CDR2 (germline): DFQATT, SNEGSKA (reference sequence). The CDR3 runs 15 residues. For the CDR3, the DNA is TGCAGTGCTAGAGGGGCAATAAGGAGCAATCAGCCCCAGCATTTT. Translated: CSARGAIRSNQPQHF.

Many counts were recorded for this clonotype. This rearrangement joins TRBV7-9 to TRBJ2-3; D is unresolved. The V gene lost 2 bases and the J gene lost 2 bases, with 11 bases spanning the gap. The CDR3 is 15 residues long. Germline V gives CDR1 SEHNR, CDR2 FQNEAQ (reference sequence). CDR3 coding DNA: TGTGCCAGCAGCTTAAATGGGATCGACACAGATACGCAGTATTTT. Translation gives CASSLNGIDTDTQYF.

The chain is built from TRBV30 and TRBJ1-4; D remains ambiguous. Germline values: CDR1 GTSNPN, CDR2 SVGIG (reference sequence). V lost 1 base to trimming and J lost 3 bases, with 12 bases between them. The CDR3 consists of 15 residues. CDR3 bases: TGTGCCTGGAGTGCCGTCGGGTCGGCTAATGAAAAACTGTTTTTT. Translation gives CAWSAVGSANEKLFF.

This clonotype was observed at least ten times. The V gene is TRBV12-3 or TRBV12-4, the J gene TRBJ1-1, with D uncertain. With 6 bases removed from V and 7 bases from J, the gap between germline ends came to 18 bases. CDR3 length: 14 amino acids. For the CDR3, the DNA is TGTGCCAGCAGCCCTGGGAAGCCAGGCGATGAAGCTTTCTTT. Its protein is CASSPGKPGDEAFF.

This clonotype was detected ten times or more. The chain joins TRBV4-3 to TRBJ1-5; 8 positions agree with TRBD1. V shed 0 bases and J 6 bases; nucleotides not matched to a gene: 4. Germline CDR1 is LGHNA and CDR2 is YSLEER. The CDR3 is 15 amino acids. Here the CDR3 reads CASSQDGTGFQPQHF. Written as DNA, the CDR3 is TGCGCCAGCAGCCAAGATGGGACAGGCTTTCAGCCCCAGCATTTT.

V gene TRBV12-3 or TRBV12-4 combines with J gene TRBJ2-1, with no clear D. The CDR3 runs 12 residues. V lost 1 base, J lost 8 bases, and 6 bases lay in between. In DNA form, the CDR3 reads TGTGCCAGCAGTTTAGTTGTCTATGAGCAGTTCTTC. Translation gives CASSLVVYEQFF.

The genes are TRBV11-2 and TRBJ2-1, with D perhaps matching TRBD1 (6 bases). The CDR3 runs 16 residues. CDR1 is SGHAT, CDR2 FQNNGV, per germline. Trimming left V 4 bases short and J 4 bases short, with 17 bases between. The CDR3 region is CASSSINRERYNEQFF. The CDR3, as DNA: TGTGCCAGCAGCTCGATTAACAGGGAGCGGTACAATGAGCAGTTCTTC.